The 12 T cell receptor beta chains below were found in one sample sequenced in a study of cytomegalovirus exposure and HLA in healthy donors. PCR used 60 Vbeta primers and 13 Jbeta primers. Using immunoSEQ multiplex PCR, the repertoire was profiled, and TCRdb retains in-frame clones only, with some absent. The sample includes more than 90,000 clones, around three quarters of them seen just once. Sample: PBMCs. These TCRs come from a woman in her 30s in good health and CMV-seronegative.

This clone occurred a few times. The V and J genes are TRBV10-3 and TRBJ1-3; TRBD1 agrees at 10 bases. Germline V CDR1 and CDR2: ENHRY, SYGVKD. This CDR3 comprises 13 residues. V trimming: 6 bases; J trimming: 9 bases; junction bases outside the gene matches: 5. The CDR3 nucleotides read TGTGCCATCAGCGGGACAGGGGCTGGCACCATATATTTT. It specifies CAISGTGAGTIYF.

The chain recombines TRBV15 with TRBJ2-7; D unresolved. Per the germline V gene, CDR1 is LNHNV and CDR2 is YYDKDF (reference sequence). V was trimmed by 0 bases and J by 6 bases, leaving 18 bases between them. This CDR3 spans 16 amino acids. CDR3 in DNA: TGTGCCACCAGCAGAGAAGTGGCGACATCCGGTTCCGAGCAGTACTTC. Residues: CATSREVATSGSEQYF.

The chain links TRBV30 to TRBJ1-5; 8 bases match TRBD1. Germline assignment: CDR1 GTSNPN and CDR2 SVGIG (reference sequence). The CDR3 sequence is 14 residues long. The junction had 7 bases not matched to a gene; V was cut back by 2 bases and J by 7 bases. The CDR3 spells CAWSPRQGRQPQHF. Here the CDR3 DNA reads TGTGCCTGGAGTCCGAGACAGGGGAGGCAGCCCCAGCATTTT.

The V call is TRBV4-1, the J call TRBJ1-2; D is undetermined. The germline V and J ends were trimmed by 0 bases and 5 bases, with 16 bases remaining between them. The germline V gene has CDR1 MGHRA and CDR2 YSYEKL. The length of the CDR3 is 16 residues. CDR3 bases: TGCGCCAGCAGCCAAGAACTCGCGGTTCGGCTATATGGCTACACCTTC. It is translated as CASSQELAVRLYGYTF.

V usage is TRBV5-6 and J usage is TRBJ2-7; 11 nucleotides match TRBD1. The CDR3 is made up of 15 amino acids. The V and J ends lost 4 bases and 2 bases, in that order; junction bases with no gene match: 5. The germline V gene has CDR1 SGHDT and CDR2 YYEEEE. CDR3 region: CASSPGTGGTYEQYF. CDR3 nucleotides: TGTGCCAGCAGCCCGGGGACAGGGGGGACCTACGAGCAGTACTTC.

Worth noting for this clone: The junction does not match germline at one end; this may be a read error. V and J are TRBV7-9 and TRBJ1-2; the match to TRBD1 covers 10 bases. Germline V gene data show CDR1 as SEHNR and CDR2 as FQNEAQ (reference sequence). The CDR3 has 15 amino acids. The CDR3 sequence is CSSTPVGTGVLGYTF. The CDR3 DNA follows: TGTTCCAGCACCCCAGTTGGGACAGGGGTTCTTGGCTACACCTTC.

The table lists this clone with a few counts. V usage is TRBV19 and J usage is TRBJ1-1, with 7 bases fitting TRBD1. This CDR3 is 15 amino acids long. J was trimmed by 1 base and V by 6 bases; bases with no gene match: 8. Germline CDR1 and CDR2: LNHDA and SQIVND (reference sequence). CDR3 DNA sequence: TGTGCCAGTAGAAAAGGAGGGGGCGGGAACACTGAAGCTTTCTTT. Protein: CASRKGGGGNTEAFF.

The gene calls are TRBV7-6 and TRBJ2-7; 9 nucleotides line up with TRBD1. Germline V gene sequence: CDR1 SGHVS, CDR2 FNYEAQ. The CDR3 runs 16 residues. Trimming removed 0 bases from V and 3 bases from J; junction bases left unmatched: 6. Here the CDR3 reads CASSLASGQGRYEQYF. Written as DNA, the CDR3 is TGTGCCAGCAGCTTAGCGTCGGGACAGGGTCGCTACGAGCAGTACTTC.

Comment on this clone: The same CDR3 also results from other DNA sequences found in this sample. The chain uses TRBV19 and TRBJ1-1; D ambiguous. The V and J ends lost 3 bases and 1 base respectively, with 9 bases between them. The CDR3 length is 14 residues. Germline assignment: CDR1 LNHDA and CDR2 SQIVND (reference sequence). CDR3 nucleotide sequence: TGTGCCAGTAGTATTTCCGGTCCGAACACTGAAGCTTTCTTT. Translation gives CASSISGPNTEAFF.

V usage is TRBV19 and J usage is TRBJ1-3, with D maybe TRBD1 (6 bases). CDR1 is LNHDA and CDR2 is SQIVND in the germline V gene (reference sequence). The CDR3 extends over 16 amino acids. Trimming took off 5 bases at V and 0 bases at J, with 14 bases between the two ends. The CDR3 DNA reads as TGTGCCAGTAGTCCTCAGGGGTCCGGCTCTGGAAACACCATATATTTT. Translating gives CASSPQGSGSGNTIYF.

DNA of the CDR3: TGTGCCAGCAGCTTAACGGGGGGGGGTGGCTACACCTTC. Amino acid sequence: CASSLTGGGGYTF. V usage is TRBV7-2 and J usage is TRBJ1-2, with a tentative D call TRBD1 (5 bases). The germline V and J ends were trimmed by 2 bases and 7 bases, with 11 bases remaining between them. This CDR3 is 13 amino acids long. The V gene's germline CDR1 is SGHTA and CDR2 FQGNSA.

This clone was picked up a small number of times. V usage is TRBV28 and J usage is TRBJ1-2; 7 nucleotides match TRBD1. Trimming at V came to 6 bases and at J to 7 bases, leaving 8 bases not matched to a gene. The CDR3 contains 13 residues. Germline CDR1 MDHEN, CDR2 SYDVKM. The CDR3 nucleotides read TGTGCCAGCAGAAGCGACAGGGTGAGTGGCTACACCTTC. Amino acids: CASRSDRVSGYTF.